This TCR beta chain is drawn from a study of Graves' ophthalmopathy and Graves' hyperthyroidism (dated by TCRdb to the late 2010s). With regard to the full study: Peripheral blood samples were taken at the time of initial diagnosis, before any treatment was given. The 90 to 100 discovery patients were randomly split 7:3 into training and test sets. In 6 or 7 hyperthyroidism patients, T-cell repertoires of thyroid tissue and blood were compared. In total, approximately 140 blood samples were TCR-sequenced: 43 ophthalmopathy, some 75 hyperthyroidism and about 17 hyperthyroidism-to-ophthalmopathy patients. An independent validation cohort was composed of 18 hyperthyroidism patients and 17 patients who later progressed from hyperthyroidism to ophthalmopathy. Once sampling was done, hyperthyroidism patients were given methimazole at a starting dose of 30 mg daily, while ophthalmopathy patients were given high-dose intravenous methylprednisolone. TCR beta repertoire signatures were used to distinguish Graves' ophthalmopathy from Graves' hyperthyroidism and to predict progression to ophthalmopathy. To explore V-J signatures that separate ophthalmopathy from hyperthyroidism, a discovery set of 95 to 100 patients was enrolled, consisting of roughly 45 with ophthalmopathy and 57 with stable hyperthyroidism. What the study reported, not specific to this receptor: No statistical method was used to predetermine the sample size, and group allocation was not hidden from the investigators. Among expanded thyroid clonotypes with frequency above 0.001, most also showed up in blood, which suggests that blood repertoires may reflect the thyroid immune response. The 13-signature model separated ophthalmopathy from stable hyperthyroidism with roughly 89% sensitivity and about 84% specificity in cross-validation, and 80%/75% in the test set. In validation, the model predicted ophthalmopathy progression with roughly 68% sensitivity and about 73% specificity; approximately 12 predicted patients were CT-confirmed with GO in a median of approximately 6.5 months.

TCR beta CDR3 regions were amplified from RNA transcripts for repertoire sequencing. HTBI primers and the Qiagen OneStep RT-PCR kit were used in a first-round RT-PCR, which was followed by a second-round multiplex PCR, size selection and purification. Libraries were sequenced paired-end with 100 bp reads on an Illumina HiSeq2000. In the original analysis: SOAPnuke was used to process the reads, throwing out any read that had adapters, had uncalled bases, had a mean Phred below 15, or lacked an exact constant-primer or identifier match. High-quality paired reads were merged with COPE v1.2.5. Each unique nucleotide sequence was defined as a clonotype, and clonotypes were aligned to IMGT TRB V, D and J references with MiTCR v1.1. The analysis was limited to V-J combinations with a frequency above 0.0001, which together covered just over 98% of the repertoires. A TCR clonal expansion and chaos score per V-J combination was defined as the ratio of F50 clonal expansion to chaos observed in the TCRdist matrix. Welch's t-statistics and random forest were used to reduce the features to 13 V-J combinations, which were then used as input to a naive Bayes classifier. Thyroid-blood repertoire similarity was quantified with the Morisita-Horn index. TCRdb trimmed public reads at Q25 via fastp, called clones via MiXCR and kept in-frame beta chains. Rows with one shared CDR3 protein collapse into an entry with the most common genes and DNA. What appears here as the V and J calls and clone size reflects TCRdb's work, not the paper's. This sample gives fewer than 600,000 distinct CDR3 sequences in total; approximately 14% of them show up just once. Over 7.5% of the sample is taken by the ten largest.

Ophthalmopathy patients were characterized by moderately to severely active disease, a Clinical Activity Score of at least 3, a NOSPECS grade of at least 4, and a disease duration under 3 months. Anyone with other autoimmune diseases, uncontrolled infections, pregnancy or lactation was excluded from the study. Clinical symptoms, serum thyroxine, TRAb, thyroid ultrasound and orbital computed tomography formed the basis of the diagnosis. PBMCs were isolated from about 9.1 ml of fresh peripheral blood by Ficoll-Paque density gradient centrifugation. Total RNA was extracted with Trizol reagent and quality-checked on an Agilent 2100 Bioanalyzer. The germline V gene gives CDR1 as SGHTA and CDR2 as FQGNSA. From cysteine to phenylalanine, the CDR3 is 15 amino acids long. The CDR3 DNA has 45 bases and is translated from base 1. V lost 5 bases and J lost 0 bases; the stretch between them is 11 bases long. This clonotype was detected ten times or more. Its antigen specificity is not known. No much larger clone is present one base from it, and per-base qualities are unavailable.

The receptor was derived from a young woman with Graves' ophthalmopathy. Donor details come from another sample of the same person, matched by shared clones. Specimen: blood. The V gene is TRBV7-2 and the J gene is TRBJ1-3, with no confident D gene call. CDR3 reads: CASSQLSFSGNTIYF. The sequence in DNA is TGTGCCAGCAGCCAACTTAGTTTCTCTGGAAACACCATATATTTT.